This T cell receptor (beta chain) emerged from a study of post-analysis software for immune sequencing data. Incorporated into the TCR beta cDNA libraries were unique molecular identifiers, which served to reduce PCR and sequencing biases. Each CDR3 protein gets one entry after TCRdb re-called the PCR reads with MiXCR. This sample has 600,000 to 700,000 distinct CDR3 sequences; 59% occur once, and the top ten carry over 9%. The clonotype comes from a girl under 10 years old with multiple sclerosis. The sample taken for sequencing was blood.

CDR3 amino acids: CASSTTTELAKNIQYF. The CDR3, as DNA: TGCGCCAGCAGCACGACGACAGAACTAGCCAAAAACATTCAGTACTTC. The chain carries TRBV5-1 and TRBJ2-4; D might be TRBD1 (5 bases). With 4 bases removed from V and 0 bases from J, the gap between germline ends came to 14 bases. The CDR3 is 16 amino acids. Per the germline V gene, CDR1 is SGHRS and CDR2 is YFSETQ.